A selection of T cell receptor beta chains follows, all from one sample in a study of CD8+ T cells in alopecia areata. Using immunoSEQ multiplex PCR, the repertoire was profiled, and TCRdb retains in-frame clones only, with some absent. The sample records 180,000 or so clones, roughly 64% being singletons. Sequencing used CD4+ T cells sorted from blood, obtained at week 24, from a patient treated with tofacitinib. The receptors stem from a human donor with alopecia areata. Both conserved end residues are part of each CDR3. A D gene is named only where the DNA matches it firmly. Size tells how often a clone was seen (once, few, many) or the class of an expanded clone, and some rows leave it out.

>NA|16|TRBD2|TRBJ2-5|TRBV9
CASSAGTSGKYETQYF
TGTGCCAGCAGCGCAGGGACTAGCGGGAAATATGAGACCCAGTACTTC
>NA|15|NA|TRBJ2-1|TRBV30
CAWSGGLGDWVSKFF
TGTGCCTGGAGTGGAGGGTTAGGGGATTGGGTCTCGAAGTTCTTC
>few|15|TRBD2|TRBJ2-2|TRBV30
CAWRTSGANTGELFF
TGTGCCTGGCGGACTAGCGGCGCGAACACCGGGGAGCTGTTTTTT
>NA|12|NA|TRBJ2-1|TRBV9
CASSPSNNEQFF
TGTGCCAGCAGCCCCTCAAACAATGAGCAGTTCTTC
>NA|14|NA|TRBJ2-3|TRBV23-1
CASSHFASTDTQYF
TGCGCCAGCAGTCATTTTGCTAGCACAGATACGCAGTATTTT
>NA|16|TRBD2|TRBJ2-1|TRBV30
CAWSVRGVLAGNEQFF
TGTGCCTGGAGTGTAAGGGGGGTACTAGCGGGTAATGAGCAGTTCTTC
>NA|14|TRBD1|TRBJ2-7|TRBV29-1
CSVDLTGAGYEQYF
TGCAGCGTTGATCTAACAGGGGCGGGCTACGAGCAGTACTTC
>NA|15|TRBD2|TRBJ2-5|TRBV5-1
CASSFVSGGQETQYF
TGCGCCAGCAGCTTCGTTAGCGGGGGCCAAGAGACCCAGTACTTC
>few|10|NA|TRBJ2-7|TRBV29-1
CSVVQVEQYF
TGCAGCGTTGTACAGGTCGAGCAGTACTTC
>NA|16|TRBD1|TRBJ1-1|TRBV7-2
CASSLRRQGRDTEAFF
TGTGCCAGCAGCTTACGGAGACAGGGAAGAGACACTGAAGCTTTCTTT
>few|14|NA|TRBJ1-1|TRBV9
CASRRGREDTEAFF
TGTGCCAGCAGAAGGGGGAGAGAGGACACTGAAGCTTTCTTT
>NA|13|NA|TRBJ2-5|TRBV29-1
CSVLQGFGETQYF
TGCAGCGTCCTCCAGGGTTTTGGAGAGACCCAGTACTTC
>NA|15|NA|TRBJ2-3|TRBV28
CASSLMDSSTDTQYF
TGTGCCAGCAGTTTAATGGACAGCAGCACAGATACGCAGTATTTT
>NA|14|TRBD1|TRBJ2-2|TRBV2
CASLNDRGNGELFF
TGTGCCAGCCTAAATGACAGGGGTAACGGGGAGCTGTTTTTT
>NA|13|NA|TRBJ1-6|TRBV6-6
CASIGRDNSPLHF
TGTGCCAGCATTGGACGGGATAATTCACCCCTCCACTTT
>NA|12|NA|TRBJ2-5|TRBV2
CASSRGEDSRDF
TGTGCCAGCAGCCGTGGGGAGGACAGCAGGGACTTC
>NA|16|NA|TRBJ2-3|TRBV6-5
CASSYSLGSSSDTQYF
TGTGCCAGCAGTTACTCGTTGGGTAGTTCGTCAGATACGCAGTATTTT
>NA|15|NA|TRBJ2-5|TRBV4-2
CASSQATGAQETQYF
TGTGCCAGCAGCCAGGCCACCGGAGCACAAGAGACCCAGTACTTC
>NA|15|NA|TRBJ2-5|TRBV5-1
CASSLLGDSGETQYF
TGCGCCAGCAGCTTGTTAGGGGACTCCGGAGAGACCCAGTACTTC
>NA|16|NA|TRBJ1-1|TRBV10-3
CAISAGTPSGNTEAFF
TGTGCCATCAGTGCGGGGACTCCATCGGGGAACACTGAAGCTTTCTTT
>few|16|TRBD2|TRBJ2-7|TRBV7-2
CASSPKVLSERGLHYF
TGTGCCAGCAGCCCGAAGGTGCTGAGCGAGCGGGGCCTCCACTACTTC
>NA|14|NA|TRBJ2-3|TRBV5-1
CASSLGPPRDTQYF
TGCGCCAGCAGCTTGGGCCCACCCAGAGATACGCAGTATTTT
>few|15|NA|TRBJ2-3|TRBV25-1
CASSEYRAATDTQYF
TGTGCCAGCAGTGAATATAGGGCGGCGACAGATACGCAGTATTTT
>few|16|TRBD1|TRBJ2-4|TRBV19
CASSSRDRVAKNIQYF
TGTGCCAGTAGTTCCCGTGACAGGGTTGCCAAAAACATTCAGTACTTC
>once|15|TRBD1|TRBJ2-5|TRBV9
CASSAGTGRIETQYF
TGTGCCAGCAGCGCGGGGACAGGGAGGATCGAGACCCAGTACTTC
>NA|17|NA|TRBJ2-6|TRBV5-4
CASSLDWGAPGANVLTF
TGTGCCAGCAGCTTGGATTGGGGGGCGCCTGGGGCCAACGTCCTGACTTTC
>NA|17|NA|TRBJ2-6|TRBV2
CASSAGGSPAGANVLTF
TGTGCCAGCAGTGCGGGTGGGTCCCCCGCTGGGGCCAACGTCCTGACTTTC
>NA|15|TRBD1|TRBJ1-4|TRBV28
CASSSPGQGDEKLFF
TGTGCCAGCAGTTCCCCGGGACAGGGGGATGAAAAACTGTTTTTT